The 20 T cell receptor beta chains below all came from one sample that was sequenced in a study of graft-versus-host responses after intestinal transplantation. Repertoires were generated with immunoSEQ multiplex PCR, while TCRdb's copy carries only in-frame clones and drops some. Among about 73,000 clones listed, nearly 90% were seen once. Their recognized antigens are unknown. The sequencing used unstimulated CD8+ T cells sorted from spleen or lymph node cells, collected before transplant. The source of these receptors is a human donor who was the organ donor for an intestinal transplant.

The chain links TRBV15 to TRBJ2-7, with 10 nucleotides matching TRBD1. The CDR3 sequence is 16 residues long. Per the germline V gene, CDR1 is LNHNV and CDR2 is YYDKDF (reference sequence). V shed 3 bases, J shed 2 bases, and the junction held 7 bases outside the gene matches. CDR3 region: CATSSGSGTGAYEQYV. CDR3 nucleotides: TGTGCCACCAGCAGTGGCTCCGGGACAGGGGCCTACGAGCAGTACGTC.

The V call is TRBV29-1, the J call TRBJ1-2, with D uncertain. CDR3 length: 14 residues. Germline lookup yields CDR1 SQVTM and CDR2 ANQGSEA. V was pared by 3 bases and J by 1 base, with 12 bases between. Here the CDR3 reads CSVDRSDLNYGYTF. In DNA, the CDR3 is TGCAGCGTTGATCGCTCAGATCTTAACTATGGCTACACCTTC.

The CDR3, as DNA: TGTGCCACCTTACAGGGAAGTATAGTTTTCCCTAACTATGGCTACACCTTC. It codes for CATLQGSIVFPNYGYTF. The chain joins TRBV10-3 to TRBJ1-2, with D possibly being TRBD1 (6 bases). There are 17 residues in the CDR3. Germline V CDR1 and CDR2: ENHRY, SYGVKD. V shed 10 bases and J shed 0 bases, with 24 bases lying between them.

CDR3 sequence reads: CASSLWRGGNTEAFF. In nucleotides, the CDR3 is TGTGCCAGCAGTTTATGGCGAGGGGGAAACACTGAAGCTTTCTTT. The V and J genes are TRBV28 and TRBJ1-1, with D possibly being TRBD1 (6 bases). CDR1 is MDHEN, CDR2 SYDVKM, per germline. There are 15 residues in the CDR3. With 0 bases removed from V and 2 bases from J, the gap between germline ends came to 10 bases.

This clone was picked up one time. This sequence joins TRBV30 and TRBJ2-3; 8 bases are a match to TRBD1. Germline lookup yields CDR1 GTSNPN and CDR2 SVGIG (reference sequence). The CDR3 contains 15 residues. The V segment lost 4 bases and the J segment 1 base; nucleotides outside the gene matches: 7. The CDR3 sequence: CAWTPGTGGTDTQYF. The CDR3 nucleotides read TGTGCCTGGACGCCTGGGACAGGAGGCACAGATACGCAGTATTTT.

The chain carries TRBV4-1 and TRBJ2-3; maybe TRBD2 (6 bases). Germline CDR1 is MGHRA and CDR2 is YSYEKL. The length of the CDR3 is 14 residues. V lost 4 bases, J lost 1 base, and 9 bases lay in between. CDR3 coding DNA: TGCGCCAGCAGCCCGGGCGGGGGCACAGATACGCAGTATTTT. This gives the protein CASSPGGGTDTQYF.

The V call is TRBV5-6, the J call TRBJ1-1; 8 bases are a match to TRBD1. CDR3 size: 13 residues. Trimming removed 2 bases from V and 4 bases from J; junction bases left unmatched: 1. Germline V lookup: CDR1 SGHDT, CDR2 YYEEEE. Here the CDR3 reads CASSFQGATEAFF. CDR3 nucleotides: TGTGCCAGCAGCTTTCAGGGGGCCACTGAAGCTTTCTTT.

Points on this clone: An end of the junction differs from the germline gene, which may be a read error. The V gene is TRBV6-5, the J gene TRBJ1-2; 10 bases line up with TRBD1. CDR3 length: 13 residues. Germline CDR1 and CDR2: MNHEY and SVGAGI. Here the CDR3 DNA reads TGTGCCAACAGTTACGGCCCGGGACAGGGGCTAACCTTC. Protein sequence: CANSYGPGQGLTF.

The chain couples TRBV15 to TRBJ1-4; D perhaps matches TRBD1 (6 bases). The CDR3 sequence is 15 residues long. CDR1 and CDR2 from the germline V gene are LNHNV and YYDKDF (reference sequence). V gave up 0 bases and J gave up 3 bases, with 8 bases separating them. CDR3 loop: CATSREGQPNEKLFF. The CDR3 region has the DNA TGTGCCACCAGCAGAGAGGGACAACCTAATGAAAAACTGTTTTTT.

As DNA, the CDR3 is TGTGCCAGCACCCTTCTAGGTAGCTCCTATAATTCACCCCTCCACTTT. It encodes CASTLLGSSYNSPLHF. V usage is TRBV27 and J usage is TRBJ1-6; unclear D gene. This CDR3 contains 16 residues. Per germline, CDR1 MNHEY and CDR2 SMNVEV (reference sequence). V dropped 7 bases and J dropped 0 bases, with 13 bases sitting between them.

The CDR3 is CASCGGLNTGELFF. Here the CDR3 DNA reads TGTGCCAGTTGTGGGGGGTTGAACACCGGGGAGCTGTTTTTT. This chain joins TRBV27 and TRBJ2-2; TRBD2 might be the D (6 bases). Trimming shortened V by 9 bases and J by 1 base, and 12 bases separated the two germline ends. CDR1 and CDR2 from the germline V gene are MNHEY and SMNVEV (reference sequence). The CDR3 spans 14 residues.

The rearrangement links TRBV30 to TRBJ2-7; TRBD1 might be the D (6 bases). The CDR3 length is 16 residues. Germline assignment: CDR1 GTSNPN and CDR2 SVGIG (reference sequence). V was clipped by 0 bases and J by 1 base, with 16 bases between them. The CDR3 nucleotides read TGTGCCTGGAGTGTAACGCGCAGGGGATTTTCCTACGAGCAGTACGTC. Protein: CAWSVTRRGFSYEQYV.

The gene calls are TRBV6-1 and TRBJ2-5; the D gene is possibly TRBD2 (5 bases). CDR3 length equals 14 residues. Germline assignment: CDR1 MNHNS and CDR2 SASEGT. V lost 6 bases and J lost 4, with 15 bases in between. CDR3 sequence reads: CASRSGVGGETQYF. The CDR3 DNA is TGTGCCAGCAGGTCCGGGGTAGGCGGAGAGACCCAGTACTTC.

J is TRBJ1-1 and V is TRBV13; tentatively, D is TRBD1 (6 bases). Trimming stripped 5 bases from V and 0 bases from J, with 25 bases between. This CDR3 is 19 amino acids long. Looked up from germline, CDR1 is PRHDT and CDR2 is FYEKMQ (reference sequence). CDR3 in amino acids: CASSPSPQQGLPVNTEAFF. In DNA, the CDR3 is TGTGCCAGCAGCCCATCCCCACAACAGGGCCTCCCGGTGAACACTGAAGCTTTCTTT. Full variable domain (rest looked up from reference TRBV13 and TRBJ1-1): AAGVIQSPRHLIKEKRETATLKCYPIPRHDTVYWYQQGPGQDPQFLISFYEKMQSDKGSIPDRFSAQQFSDYHSELNMSSLELGDSALYFCASSPSPQQGLPVNTEAFFGQGTRLTVV.

The rearrangement joins TRBV30 to TRBJ2-3; weak D call: TRBD2 (5 bases). Germline V gene data show CDR1 as GTSNPN and CDR2 as SVGIG (reference sequence). V was pared by 1 base and J by 2 bases, with 19 bases between. The CDR3 is 17 amino acids. In DNA form, the CDR3 reads TGTGCCTGGAGTGCCCCCGGGAAGGGCCGATACACAGATACGCAGTATTTT. This gives the protein CAWSAPGKGRYTDTQYF.

The chain carries TRBV28 and TRBJ2-7, with 7 bases that match TRBD1. The CDR3 has 14 residues. V gave up 11 bases and J gave up 4 bases; unmatched junction bases: 14. Germline values: CDR1 MDHEN, CDR2 SYDVKM. The CDR3 loop reads CACEPGTEPYEQYV. In nucleotides, the CDR3 is TGTGCCTGTGAGCCCGGGACAGAACCATACGAGCAGTACGTC.

This clone was counted a single time. Other DNA sequences in this specimen translate into the identical CDR3. The rearrangement links TRBV6-5 to TRBJ1-2; the match to TRBD1 covers 9 bases. With 4 bases clipped from V and 2 bases from J, the junction kept 2 bases outside the gene matches. The V gene's germline CDR1 is MNHEY and CDR2 SVGAGI. The CDR3 is 14 residues long. CDR3 region: CASSWGQGNYGYTF. In DNA, the CDR3 is TGTGCCAGCAGTTGGGGACAGGGAAACTATGGCTACACCTTC.

This chain joins TRBV11-3 and TRBJ2-1, with D tentatively TRBD2 (5 bases). Germline CDR1 reads SGHNT; CDR2 reads YENEEA. The CDR3 covers 14 residues. V was clipped by 5 bases and J by 8 bases, with 16 bases between them. The DNA of the CDR3 is TGTGCCAGCAGCCCGCGACCGGACGGGGATGAGCAGTTCTTC. Its protein is CASSPRPDGDEQFF.

V is TRBV27 and J is TRBJ2-3; the D is unclear. The V and J ends lost 0 bases and 8 bases respectively, with 15 bases between them. The CDR3 has 15 amino acids. In germline, CDR1 is MNHEY, CDR2 SMNVEV (reference sequence). The CDR3 loop is CASSLSEGVAVTQYF. CDR3 nucleotides: TGTGCCAGCAGTTTATCGGAAGGCGTGGCGGTTACGCAGTATTTT.

The chain links TRBV13 to TRBJ2-1, with 10 bases aligning to TRBD1. The germline V gene encodes CDR1 PRHDT and CDR2 FYEKMQ (reference sequence). There are 17 residues in the CDR3. V was pared by 4 bases and J by 3 bases, with 9 bases of the junction left unmatched. CDR3 sequence reads: CASSSIAGTGVYNEQFF. The CDR3 nucleotides are TGTGCCAGCAGCTCAATCGCCGGGACAGGGGTCTACAATGAGCAGTTCTTC.